A selection of T cell receptor beta chains follows, all from one sample in a study of cytomegalovirus exposure and HLA in healthy donors. Sequenced by immunoSEQ multiplex PCR; TCRdb stores in-frame clones only, minus some. The sample yields fewer than 120,000 clones, over 65% seen once. The sample taken for sequencing was PBMCs. These receptors were taken from a woman aged 30 to 39 in good health and CMV-seronegative. Each CDR3 is given with its conserved first and last residue. Each record gives: D gene, clone size, V gene, J gene, CDR3 DNA, CDR3 protein. The D gene is left open where the match is weak. Clone size, where shown, is once, few, many, or a class for clones that have expanded.

d_call: NA
clone_size: few
v_call: TRBV7-2
j_call: TRBJ2-7
cdr3_nt: TGTGCCAGCAGCTTAGCGAGCTCCTACGAGCAGTACTTC
cdr3_aa: CASSLASSYEQYF

d_call: NA
clone_size: NA
v_call: TRBV4-1
j_call: TRBJ2-7
cdr3_nt: TGCGCCAGCAGCGAGCCGCCCACCTACGAGCAGTACTTC
cdr3_aa: CASSEPPTYEQYF

d_call: NA
clone_size: NA
v_call: TRBV6-1
j_call: TRBJ1-5
cdr3_nt: TGTGCCAGCACTTACCCGAGAGGGAATCAGCCCCAGCATTTT
cdr3_aa: CASTYPRGNQPQHF

d_call: NA
clone_size: NA
v_call: TRBV5-4
j_call: TRBJ2-7
cdr3_nt: TGTGCCAGCAGCTCGTTTTCCTCCTACGAGCAGTACTTC
cdr3_aa: CASSSFSSYEQYF

d_call: NA
clone_size: NA
v_call: TRBV5-1
j_call: TRBJ1-6
cdr3_nt: TGCGCCAGCAGCCCCAGGGCAACAGGAAACAATAATTCACCCCTCCACTTT
cdr3_aa: CASSPRATGNNNSPLHF

d_call: NA
clone_size: NA
v_call: TRBV5-1
j_call: TRBJ2-5
cdr3_nt: TGCGCCAGCAGTGGGGCTGGGGGCTCAGAGACCCAGTACTTC
cdr3_aa: CASSGAGGSETQYF

d_call: NA
clone_size: NA
v_call: TRBV4-3
j_call: TRBJ2-2
cdr3_nt: TGCGCCAGCAGCGGCCACAGGGTTAGTGGGGAGCTGTTTTTT
cdr3_aa: CASSGHRVSGELFF

d_call: TRBD1
clone_size: NA
v_call: TRBV28
j_call: TRBJ1-5
cdr3_nt: TGTGCCAGCAGTCCAGGGGGCCGACAGCCCCAGCATTTT
cdr3_aa: CASSPGGRQPQHF

d_call: TRBD2
clone_size: few
v_call: TRBV29-1
j_call: TRBJ2-7
cdr3_nt: TGCAGCGTTGAAACTAGCGGGATCTCCTACGAGCAGTACTTC
cdr3_aa: CSVETSGISYEQYF

d_call: NA
clone_size: NA
v_call: TRBV4-2
j_call: TRBJ2-7
cdr3_nt: TGTGCCAGCAGCCAAGAAGTGGTTAGGGGGTCCAAGAGCTACGAGCAGTACTTC
cdr3_aa: CASSQEVVRGSKSYEQYF

d_call: TRBD2
clone_size: NA
v_call: TRBV7-2
j_call: TRBJ2-5
cdr3_nt: TGTGCCAGCAGCGAAATGTCGGGAGGGACGGAGACCCAGTACTTC
cdr3_aa: CASSEMSGGTETQYF

d_call: NA
clone_size: NA
v_call: TRBV9
j_call: TRBJ1-2
cdr3_nt: TGTGCCAGCAGCGTAGACAATGACTATGGCTACACCTTC
cdr3_aa: CASSVDNDYGYTF

d_call: NA
clone_size: NA
v_call: TRBV7-9
j_call: TRBJ2-7
cdr3_nt: TGTGCCAGCAGCCTCGGAGGGAGTTACTACGAGCAGTACTTC
cdr3_aa: CASSLGGSYYEQYF

d_call: TRBD1
clone_size: NA
v_call: TRBV7-8
j_call: TRBJ2-7
cdr3_nt: TGTGCCAGCAGCTTGACAGGGGATGCCTACGAGCAGTACTTC
cdr3_aa: CASSLTGDAYEQYF

d_call: NA
clone_size: NA
v_call: TRBV12-5
j_call: TRBJ1-1
cdr3_nt: TGTGCTAGTGGTTTCTTGTTGGAGGGTAATAAATCTGAAGCTTTCTTT
cdr3_aa: CASGFLLEGNKSEAFF

d_call: NA
clone_size: NA
v_call: TRBV19
j_call: TRBJ1-1
cdr3_nt: TGTGCCAGTAGTATAAAGTCCCCCCTCGGGGGCACTGAAGCTTTCTTT
cdr3_aa: CASSIKSPLGGTEAFF

d_call: NA
clone_size: NA
v_call: TRBV5-1
j_call: TRBJ2-3
cdr3_nt: TGCGCCAGCAGCTCCTGGACAGTAAGGATAACAGATACGCAGTATTTT
cdr3_aa: CASSSWTVRITDTQYF

d_call: NA
clone_size: few
v_call: TRBV7-2
j_call: TRBJ1-6
cdr3_nt: TGTGCCAGCAGCCGGACAAGCTCCTATAATTCACCCCTCCACTTT
cdr3_aa: CASSRTSSYNSPLHF

d_call: NA
clone_size: NA
v_call: TRBV28
j_call: TRBJ1-1
cdr3_nt: TGTGCCAGCAGTAGGACAGCCAGCATGAACACTGAAGCTTTCTTT
cdr3_aa: CASSRTASMNTEAFF

d_call: NA
clone_size: NA
v_call: TRBV5-6
j_call: TRBJ2-5
cdr3_nt: TGTGCCAGCAGCTGGGGCGCATCCCAAGAGACCCAGTACTTC
cdr3_aa: CASSWGASQETQYF

d_call: TRBD1
clone_size: NA
v_call: TRBV7-2
j_call: TRBJ1-2
cdr3_nt: TGTGCCAGCAGCCCTGAACCGGGACAGGGTCTCTCTAACTATGGCTACACCTTC
cdr3_aa: CASSPEPGQGLSNYGYTF

d_call: TRBD2
clone_size: NA
v_call: TRBV6-5
j_call: TRBJ2-1
cdr3_nt: TGTGCCAGCAGTTACCCCGGGAGGAGCTCCTACAATGAGCAGTTCTTC
cdr3_aa: CASSYPGRSSYNEQFF

d_call: NA
clone_size: NA
v_call: TRBV5-1
j_call: TRBJ1-5
cdr3_nt: TGCGCCAGCAGCTTGGGGGCTACCAATCAGCCCCAGCATTTT
cdr3_aa: CASSLGATNQPQHF

d_call: TRBD1
clone_size: NA
v_call: TRBV6-1
j_call: TRBJ2-1
cdr3_nt: TGTGCCACTCTGACAGGGGGCAATGAGCAGTTCTTC
cdr3_aa: CATLTGGNEQFF

d_call: NA
clone_size: NA
v_call: TRBV6-5
j_call: TRBJ1-2
cdr3_nt: TGTGCCAGCAGTTACTTTCAGAACAGCCCCTATGGCTACACCTTC
cdr3_aa: CASSYFQNSPYGYTF

d_call: TRBD1
clone_size: NA
v_call: TRBV7-9
j_call: TRBJ2-7
cdr3_nt: TGTGCCAGCAGCCTATTGATAGCGGGACAGGGGCTTTCATCCTACGAGCAGTACTTC
cdr3_aa: CASSLLIAGQGLSSYEQYF

d_call: TRBD2
clone_size: NA
v_call: TRBV7-9
j_call: TRBJ2-1
cdr3_nt: TGTGCCAGCAGCCCGGAGTTCGGAGCGGGAGGTCTTGCGGGAGAGCAGTTCTTC
cdr3_aa: CASSPEFGAGGLAGEQFF

d_call: NA
clone_size: NA
v_call: TRBV7-9
j_call: TRBJ1-2
cdr3_nt: TGTGCCAGCAGCTTAAGCGATGTATATGGCTACACCTTC
cdr3_aa: CASSLSDVYGYTF

d_call: NA
clone_size: few
v_call: TRBV6-5
j_call: TRBJ2-3
cdr3_nt: TGTGCCAGCAGCCGCGACAATACGCAGTATTTT
cdr3_aa: CASSRDNTQYF

d_call: TRBD2
clone_size: NA
v_call: TRBV6-5
j_call: TRBJ2-3
cdr3_nt: TGTGCCAGCAGTTACTCGACTAGCGGGGACGCAGATACGCAGTATTTT
cdr3_aa: CASSYSTSGDADTQYF

d_call: NA
clone_size: few
v_call: TRBV25-1
j_call: TRBJ2-3
cdr3_nt: TGTGCCAGCAGTGCTGCGGGGCGCACAGATACGCAGTATTTT
cdr3_aa: CASSAAGRTDTQYF

d_call: NA
clone_size: NA
v_call: TRBV10-3
j_call: TRBJ2-6
cdr3_nt: TGTGCCATCAGTGATAGGGAGACTGGGGCCAACGTCCTGACTTTC
cdr3_aa: CAISDRETGANVLTF

d_call: NA
clone_size: NA
v_call: TRBV6-5
j_call: TRBJ1-3
cdr3_nt: TGTGCCAGCAGCTCTGGACAGTACTCTGGAAACACCATATATTTT
cdr3_aa: CASSSGQYSGNTIYF

d_call: TRBD2
clone_size: NA
v_call: TRBV6-5
j_call: TRBJ2-1
cdr3_nt: TGTGCCCACTCTAGCGGGGGGGCGGATGAGCAGTTCTTC
cdr3_aa: CAHSSGGADEQFF

d_call: TRBD2
clone_size: NA
v_call: TRBV7-2
j_call: TRBJ2-6
cdr3_nt: TGTGCCAGCAGCTTGGGGGGGGGAGGCCTCTCTGGGGCCAACGTCCTGACTTTC
cdr3_aa: CASSLGGGGLSGANVLTF

d_call: TRBD2
clone_size: few
v_call: TRBV6-1
j_call: TRBJ2-5
cdr3_nt: TGTGCCAGCAGGCTAGCGGGAGCGGAGACCCAGTACTTC
cdr3_aa: CASRLAGAETQYF

d_call: TRBD2
clone_size: NA
v_call: TRBV7-9
j_call: TRBJ2-7
cdr3_nt: TGTGCCAGCAGACCTAGCGGGGGGTTCTACGAGCAGTACTTC
cdr3_aa: CASRPSGGFYEQYF

d_call: NA
clone_size: NA
v_call: TRBV9
j_call: TRBJ1-2
cdr3_nt: TGTGCCAGCAGCGCCCACCAGGATTCCCACTATGGCTACACCTTC
cdr3_aa: CASSAHQDSHYGYTF

d_call: TRBD2
clone_size: NA
v_call: TRBV4-2
j_call: TRBJ2-7
cdr3_nt: TGTGCCAGCAGCCAAGCTCGCGGGGGGACCTACGAGCAGTACTTC
cdr3_aa: CASSQARGGTYEQYF

d_call: TRBD2
clone_size: once
v_call: TRBV19
j_call: TRBJ2-5
cdr3_nt: TGTGCCAGTAGTATCCTAGCGGGAGGTGAGACCCAGTACTTC
cdr3_aa: CASSILAGGETQYF

d_call: TRBD1
clone_size: NA
v_call: TRBV6-5
j_call: TRBJ1-2
cdr3_nt: TGTGCCAGCAGCCCACCAGGGACAGTCTATGGCTACACCTTC
cdr3_aa: CASSPPGTVYGYTF

d_call: TRBD1
clone_size: few
v_call: TRBV4-3
j_call: TRBJ2-7
cdr3_nt: TGCGCCAGCAGCCAAGATCGACCAGGGGGAGAGCAGTACTTC
cdr3_aa: CASSQDRPGGEQYF

d_call: NA
clone_size: NA
v_call: TRBV7-2
j_call: TRBJ2-1
cdr3_nt: TGTGCCAGCAGCTTGCTCGGCGGGATGCCCTACAATGAGCAGTTCTTC
cdr3_aa: CASSLLGGMPYNEQFF